The 11 T cell receptor beta chains in this list originate from one sample, sequenced in a study of graft-versus-host responses after intestinal transplantation. Their antigen targets remain unknown. Using immunoSEQ multiplex PCR, the repertoire was profiled, and TCRdb retains in-frame clones only, with some absent. This sample has about 41,000 clones; around 95% occur once, and the top ten carry about 0.54%. The sequenced sample was unstimulated CD8+ T cells sorted from spleen or lymph node cells, obtained before transplant. The source is a human donor who was the organ donor for an intestinal transplant.

This clone appeared once. This chain connects TRBV7-2 to TRBJ2-3; D gene unclear. The CDR3 covers 16 residues. The V end lost 5 bases, the J end lost 0 bases, and 15 bases lay between the germline ends. Germline-derived CDR1 and CDR2 are SGHTA and FQGNSA. The DNA for the CDR3 is TGTGCCAGCAGCGCCGGCCCGGAACTAAGCACAGATACGCAGTATTTT. It translates to CASSAGPELSTDTQYF.

V is TRBV6-1 and J is TRBJ2-7; 7 bases line up with TRBD1. The V gene's germline CDR1 is MNHNS and CDR2 SASEGT. The CDR3 loop spans 14 amino acids. V trimming: 4 bases; J trimming: 0 bases; junction bases outside the gene matches: 3. CDR3 amino acids: CASSVRDSSYEQYF. Here the CDR3 DNA reads TGTGCCAGCAGTGTTCGGGACAGCTCCTACGAGCAGTACTTC.

The V and J genes are TRBV4-1 and TRBJ2-7, with 9 bases aligning to TRBD1. With V trimmed by 2 bases and J by 5 bases, 4 bases remained unmatched. CDR3 size: 14 residues. CDR1 and CDR2 (germline): MGHRA, YSYEKL. CDR3 DNA sequence: TGCGCCAGCAGCCAAAAACAGGGGGCGAACGAGCAGTACTTC. It is translated as CASSQKQGANEQYF.

This rearrangement joins TRBV19 to TRBJ1-1, with a weak D call TRBD1 (6 bases). The germline CDR1 and CDR2 sequences are LNHDA and SQIVND (reference sequence). V was shortened by 7 bases and J by 1 base, with 10 bases between the two germline ends. The CDR3 is made up of 13 amino acids. This chain's CDR3 is CASTEGGNTEAFF. The CDR3 bases are TGTGCCAGTACGGAGGGGGGGAACACTGAAGCTTTCTTT.

This chain uses TRBV10-3 with TRBJ2-3; either TRBD1 or TRBD2 may supply D (5 bases each). Germline V CDR1 and CDR2: ENHRY, SYGVKD. The CDR3 is 15 residues long. Trimming pared 9 bases from V and 3 bases from J, leaving 19 bases between. The chain's CDR3 is CAITQGEGHTDTQYF. The DNA for the CDR3 is TGTGCCATAACCCAGGGTGAGGGGCATACAGATACGCAGTATTTT.

The CDR3, as DNA: TGCGCCAGCAGCCGCGACAGGGGGAGCACAGATACGCAGTATTTT. Amino acid sequence: CASSRDRGSTDTQYF. This chain links TRBV4-1 with TRBJ2-3, with 9 bases lining up with TRBD1. CDR1 MGHRA and CDR2 YSYEKL come from the germline V gene. CDR3 length: 15 residues. Trimming removed 4 bases from V and 0 bases from J; junction bases left unmatched: 2.

V usage is TRBV27 and J usage is TRBJ2-7; D is unclear. V was trimmed by 3 bases and J by 3 bases, leaving 9 bases between them. The CDR3 spans 13 residues. CDR1 is MNHEY, CDR2 SMNVEV, per germline (reference sequence). CDR3 amino acids: CASSFYGDYEQYF. The CDR3 DNA reads TGTGCCAGCAGTTTCTACGGTGACTACGAGCAGTACTTC.

The chain combines TRBV4-3 with TRBJ2-1, with a tentative D call TRBD2 (6 bases). This CDR3 contains 14 residues. Germline-derived CDR1 and CDR2 are LGHNA and YSLEER. Trimming removed 4 bases from V and 0 bases from J, with 7 bases in between. The CDR3: CASSPGLSYNEQFF. The DNA for the CDR3 is TGCGCCAGCAGCCCGGGACTCTCCTACAATGAGCAGTTCTTC.

The rearrangement links TRBV15 to TRBJ1-2; weak D call: TRBD1 (6 bases). This CDR3 has 15 residues. Germline V gives CDR1 LNHNV, CDR2 YYDKDF (reference sequence). V was shortened by 9 bases and J by 5 bases, with 22 bases between the two germline ends. The DNA of the CDR3 is TGTGCCACGAGAACAGGGCCCGGAGGGTCGTATGGCTACACCTTC. It translates to CATRTGPGGSYGYTF.

J is TRBJ1-5 and V is TRBV4-3, with D unresolved. The V gene's germline CDR1 is LGHNA and CDR2 YSLEER. V shed 3 bases and J shed 2 bases, with 8 bases lying between them. CDR3 length equals 14 residues. The CDR3 spells CASSQVGGNQPQHF. The CDR3 nucleotides are TGCGCCAGCAGCCAGGTCGGGGGCAATCAGCCCCAGCATTTT.

The CDR3 DNA follows: TGTGCCACCAGCAGAGAAACCTCATGGGAGACCCAGTACTTC. Protein product: CATSRETSWETQYF. This chain uses TRBV15 with TRBJ2-5; D is ambiguous. The CDR3 runs 14 residues. Germline V gene sequence: CDR1 LNHNV, CDR2 YYDKDF (reference sequence). Deletions cut 0 bases from V and 5 bases from J, with 10 bases between. The full variable domain, completed using reference TRBV15 and TRBJ2-5, is DAMVIQNPRYQVTQFGKPVTLSCSQTLNHNVMYWYQQKSSQAPKLLFHYYDKDFNNEADTPDNFQSRRPNTSFCFLDIRSPGLGDTAMYLCATSRETSWETQYFGPGTRLLVL.